The clone carrying this T cell receptor beta chain was seen once. The entry originates in a study of blood T cell repertoires in COVID-19. Study at large: Donors in the United States, Italy and Spain gave samples during acute or convalescent COVID-19. T cells, B-cell-depleted T cells, or PBMCs provided the cDNA or gDNA that served as material.

The CDR3 totals 15 residues. Germline V gene lookup returns CDR1 LNHDA and CDR2 SQIVND (reference sequence). J lost 0 bases, V lost 7 bases, and 5 bases had no gene match. The authors' processing: Reference gene primer amplification gave estimated nucleated cell counts. Assay: immunoSEQ multiplex PCR; the TCRdb copy retains only in-frame clones and omits some. V, J and clone size are those of that table, while D and trimming were read from the DNA. The sample carries 53,000 or so clones, less than 80% recorded once. The gene calls are TRBV19 and TRBJ2-2; 7 bases line up with TRBD2. The specimen sequenced was peripheral blood. The clonotype was recovered from a man in his sixties with acute or convalescent COVID-19. CDR3 nucleotide sequence: TGTGCCAGTATAGCGCTAGCGGCGAACACCGGGGAGCTGTTTTTT. Protein sequence: CASIALAANTGELFF.